The rows below give T cell receptor beta chains drawn from one sample of a study of cytomegalovirus exposure and HLA in healthy donors. Clones were sequenced by immunoSEQ multiplex PCR, and TCRdb holds only the in-frame ones, with some missing. This sample carries some 200,000 clones, with around 0.8% going to the ten biggest clones. Source material: PBMCs. All receptors derive from a young woman in good health and CMV-seropositive. The CDR3 runs from the conserved cysteine through the conserved F or W. A D gene is named only where the DNA matches it firmly.

J gene	D gene	V gene	CDR3 protein	CDR3 DNA
TRBJ1-1	TRBD1	TRBV2	CASGIDRGAEAFF	TGTGCCAGCGGGATTGACAGGGGCGCTGAAGCTTTCTTT
TRBJ2-1	.	TRBV6-6	CASSYELVVNNEQFF	TGTGCCAGCAGTTACGAACTAGTAGTCAACAATGAGCAGTTCTTC
TRBJ1-2	TRBD1	TRBV15	CATSKGDRVAYGYTF	TGTGCCACCAGCAAAGGGGACAGGGTGGCCTATGGCTACACCTTC
TRBJ2-5	.	TRBV7-2	CASSLTEETQYF	TGTGCCAGCAGCTTGACGGAGGAGACCCAGTACTTC
TRBJ1-2	TRBD1	TRBV4-3	CASSQTDRAYGYTF	TGCGCCAGCAGCCAAACCGACAGGGCCTATGGCTACACCTTC
TRBJ1-2	TRBD1	TRBV5-4	CASSSSRTGDNYGYTF	TGTGCCAGCAGCTCTAGCAGGACAGGAGATAACTATGGCTACACCTTC
TRBJ2-2	TRBD1	TRBV4-3	CASSLFLGGDGGELFF	TGCGCCAGCAGCCTGTTCTTAGGGGGCGATGGCGGGGAGCTGTTTTTT
TRBJ2-2	.	TRBV4-1	CASSQGGTTGKTGELFF	TGCGCCAGCAGCCAAGGGGGGACAACGGGAAAAACCGGGGAGCTGTTTTTT
TRBJ1-1	.	TRBV10-3	CAISNPQDNTEAFF	TGTGCCATCAGTAACCCACAGGACAACACTGAAGCTTTCTTT
TRBJ2-4	.	TRBV2	CASSASGYSIQYF	TGTGCCAGCAGTGCCTCAGGGTACAGCATTCAGTACTTC
TRBJ2-1	.	TRBV15	CATSSPPGVEFF	TGTGCCACCAGCTCCCCCCCCGGGGTTGAGTTCTTC